This T cell receptor beta chain stems from a study of human T cells and chemical hapten exposure. Across the whole study: Patch tests put 0.01% DPC on the upper back, read at 6 days. Study findings and constraints: Those TCRs sitting above 1 in 1000 frequency stayed the same with DPC sensitization.

TCRdb ran MiXCR on the RACE reads and lists one entry per CDR3 protein. Among 95,000 to 150,000 distinct CDR3 sequences listed, approximately 10% were seen once. The CDR3 sequence is 12 residues long. V lost 3 bases and J 10 bases, leaving 13 bases between the germline ends. Germline lookup yields CDR1 DFQATT and CDR2 SNEGSKA (reference sequence). Time point reported: patch test 3, about 24 weeks after DPC sensitization. Treatment noted: therapeutic diphenylcyclopropenone sensitization with weekly scalp DPC. There are a few counts of this clonotype. Antigen specificity is unknown. The genes are TRBV20-1 and TRBJ2-1; D may be TRBD1 (7 bases). The receptor comes from a woman aged 45-65 years with alopecia areata. Some clones in this sample may be carry-over from other donors' samples. The input for sequencing was whole blood, taken in connection with sensitization to the hapten diphenylcyclopropenone (DPC). This CDR3 reads CSASGGGGEQFF. In nucleotides, the CDR3 is TGCAGTGCTAGTGGTGGAGGGGGCGAGCAGTTCTTC.